The text below deals with one T cell receptor beta chain. TCRdb's table, derived via immunoSEQ multiplex PCR, lists solely in-frame clones and lacks some. The data hold 60,000 to 80,000 clones, with 70% to 90% observed a single time. This sample stems from a study of T cell responses to AZD1222 COVID-19 vaccine. The germline V and J ends were trimmed by 6 bases and 3 bases, with 15 bases remaining between them. This CDR3 has 15 amino acids. CDR1 and CDR2 (germline): SNHLY, FYNNEI. The sequencing used peripheral blood, collected on day 0 of AZD1222 vaccination. This TCR was sampled from an adult in good health. The chain combines TRBV2 with TRBJ1-5, with D maybe TRBD1 (6 bases). This CDR3 is CASSRGGYDNQPQHF. The CDR3 nucleotides read TGTGCCAGCAGCCGCGGGGGCTATGACAATCAGCCCCAGCATTTT.